These 28 T cell receptor beta chains originate from one sample sequenced in a study of blood T cell repertoires in COVID-19. Profiled with immunoSEQ multiplex PCR; TCRdb holds only in-frame clones, not every one. The repertoire holds roughly 77,000 clones, with 70% to 80% as singletons. Source material: peripheral blood. These receptors were taken from a man between 60 and 70 years old with active or convalescent COVID-19.

This clone appeared a single time. The chain recombines TRBV7-3 with TRBJ2-1, with 16 bases lining up with TRBD2. The CDR3 is made up of 17 amino acids. The germline V gene encodes CDR1 SGHTA and CDR2 FQGTGA. The trim removed 5 bases at V and 8 bases at J, leaving 9 bases unmatched. CDR3 sequence reads: CASSTPGTSGGAHEQFF. The CDR3, as DNA: TGTGCCAGCAGCACCCCCGGGACTAGCGGGGGGGCTCATGAGCAGTTCTTC.

This chain connects TRBV5-1 to TRBJ2-7; 8 positions match TRBD2. Germline V gene sequence: CDR1 SGHRS, CDR2 YFSETQ. V was pared by 4 bases and J by 3 bases, with 12 bases of the junction left unmatched. The CDR3 extends over 16 amino acids. DNA for the CDR3: TGCGCCAGCAGCCCCCGGCAGACTAGCGTCGACTACGAGCAGTACTTC. Translated, it gives CASSPRQTSVDYEQYF.

The chain carries TRBV3-1 (or the pseudogene TRBV3-2) and TRBJ1-3, with D tentatively TRBD1 (5 bases). V was clipped by 4 bases and J by 3 bases, with 25 bases between them. The CDR3 has 19 amino acids. Germline CDR1 LGHDT, CDR2 YNNKEL (reference sequence). CDR3 nucleotides: TGTGCCAGCAGCCTCAACGGCCAGGGCCCAGTGAGTCATGGAAACACCATATATTTT. Its translation is CASSLNGQGPVSHGNTIYF.

V usage is TRBV5-4 and J usage is TRBJ2-1; 10 bases align to TRBD2. This CDR3 is built from 15 residues. V gave up 1 base and J gave up 5 bases; unmatched junction bases: 3. CDR1 and CDR2 from the germline V gene are SGHNT and YYREEE (reference sequence). CDR3 in DNA: TGTGCCAGCAGCTTGACACTAGCGGGAAACAATGAGCAGTTCTTC. Its translation: CASSLTLAGNNEQFF.

The chain combines TRBV2 with TRBJ1-4; 9 bases agree with TRBD1. The J segment lost 5 bases and the V segment lost 7 bases, leaving 8 bases of the junction unmatched. The germline CDR1 and CDR2 sequences are SNHLY and FYNNEI. CDR3 length: 15 residues. The CDR3 nucleotides are TGTGCCAGCATTCGCACCGGGACAGGGAATGAAAAACTGTTTTTT. This sequence encodes CASIRTGTGNEKLFF.

This chain links TRBV7-2 with TRBJ1-2, with no clear D. The ends were cut back, 4 bases at V and 4 bases at J, with 16 bases in the middle. The CDR3 extends over 15 amino acids. The germline gives CDR1 SGHTA, CDR2 FQGNSA. CDR3 DNA: TGTGCCAGCAGCTCCCGGGGAGTGTGGGGCTATGGCTACACCTTC. Encoded protein: CASSSRGVWGYGYTF.

The genes are TRBV28 and TRBJ1-1; TRBD1 aligns across 7 bases. The CDR3 consists of 14 residues. V was clipped by 4 bases and J by 6 bases; unmatched bases: 8. The germline V gene encodes CDR1 MDHEN and CDR2 SYDVKM. CDR3: CASSSTGRISEAFF. Written as DNA, the CDR3 is TGTGCCAGCAGTTCGACAGGGAGAATCTCTGAAGCTTTCTTT.

This chain's CDR3 is CASSPGTAWGPIYF. CDR3 bases: TGTGCCAGCAGCCCCGGGACAGCTTGGGGCCCCATATATTTT. The chain joins TRBV9 to TRBJ1-3; 7 bases are a match to TRBD1. This CDR3 has 14 residues. Germline-derived CDR1 and CDR2 are SGDLS and YYNGEE. With V trimmed by 4 bases and J by 11 bases, 12 bases remained unmatched.

The genes are TRBV4-1 and TRBJ2-2, with TRBD1 matching over 7 bases. The germline V gene encodes CDR1 MGHRA and CDR2 YSYEKL. V shed 5 bases, J shed 3 bases, and the junction held 6 bases outside the gene matches. The CDR3 has 15 amino acids. CDR3 in amino acids: CASSYRQGHTGELFF. As DNA, the CDR3 is TGCGCCAGCAGCTACCGACAGGGACACACCGGGGAGCTGTTTTTT.

This clone was seen a handful of times. This chain connects TRBV28 to TRBJ1-2; maybe TRBD1 (5 bases). This CDR3 contains 15 residues. Germline assignment: CDR1 MDHEN and CDR2 SYDVKM. With 6 bases removed from V and 2 bases from J, the gap between germline ends came to 16 bases. This CDR3 is CASRAWQGWNYGYTF. CDR3 in DNA: TGTGCCAGCAGGGCGTGGCAGGGCTGGAACTATGGCTACACCTTC.

This clone was recorded only once. The chain links TRBV19 to TRBJ1-1; a weak D match, TRBD1 (6 bases). Trimming cost V 7 bases and J 4 bases, with 16 bases left between them. The CDR3 sequence is 14 residues long. Per the germline V gene, CDR1 is LNHDA and CDR2 is SQIVND (reference sequence). Written as DNA, the CDR3 is TGTGCCAGTAAGTACAGGGATGAGGGCACTGAAGCTTTCTTT. Translated: CASKYRDEGTEAFF.

This clone was observed a single time. The V call is TRBV6-5, the J call TRBJ1-1; D is uncertain. CDR1 MNHEY and CDR2 SVGAGI come from the germline V gene. This CDR3 is 12 amino acids long. V gave up 5 bases and J gave up 11 bases, with 15 bases separating them. This chain's CDR3 is CASSLDRGMAFF. Written as DNA, the CDR3 is TGTGCCAGCAGTCTTGACCGAGGGATGGCTTTCTTT.

This clone has more than one count but fewer than ten. Being one base from a much bigger clone, this may be a read error. The gene calls are TRBV5-5 and TRBJ1-4; D not certain. V lost 4 bases, J lost 0 bases, and 7 bases lay in between. Looked up from germline, CDR1 is SGHKS and CDR2 is YYEKEE (reference sequence). This CDR3 spans 14 amino acids. The CDR3 here is CASSQESTNEKLFF. CDR3 sequence (DNA): TGTGCCAGCAGCCAGGAATCAACTAATGAAAAACTGTTTTTT.

The genes are TRBV6-5 and TRBJ1-5; D is uncertain. V shed 7 bases and J shed 1 base, with 11 bases lying between them. The CDR3 spans 14 residues. The germline gives CDR1 MNHEY, CDR2 SVGAGI. The CDR3 region has the DNA TGTGCCAGCAACCCGGGGTTGAGCAATCAGCCCCAGCATTTT. This encodes CASNPGLSNQPQHF.

This clone is a singleton in its sample. The V and J genes are TRBV3-1 (or the pseudogene TRBV3-2) and TRBJ2-5; perhaps TRBD1 as D (5 bases). The CDR3 length is 14 residues. The germline CDR1 and CDR2 sequences are LGHDT and YNNKEL (reference sequence). The V end was cut by 0 bases, the J end by 11 bases, with 16 bases between. As DNA, the CDR3 is TGTGCCAGCAGCCAAGAGATCCAGGGAAGCCGGCAGTACTTC. Translation: CASSQEIQGSRQYF.

The chain has TRBV19 and TRBJ2-7; 8 bases fit TRBD2. The junction had 4 bases not matched to a gene; V was cut back by 5 bases and J by 4 bases. The CDR3 consists of 13 residues. From germline, CDR1 is LNHDA and CDR2 SQIVND (reference sequence). CDR3 in DNA: TGTGCCAGTAGTCCCACGGGGGGGTACGAGCAGTACTTC. Protein sequence: CASSPTGGYEQYF.

CDR3 coding DNA: TGTGCCGTCAGGACGTCGACTAGCGGGGACAATGAGCAGTTCTTC. This translates into CAVRTSTSGDNEQFF. The chain recombines TRBV5-4 with TRBJ2-1, with 11 bases matching TRBD2. J lost 5 bases, V lost 10 bases, and 11 bases had no gene match. The CDR3 is 15 amino acids. CDR1 is SGHNT, CDR2 YYREEE, per germline (reference sequence).

V is TRBV4-2 and J is TRBJ2-1, with 8 bases matching TRBD2. Per the germline V gene, CDR1 is LGHNA and CDR2 is YNFKEQ. This CDR3 has 14 amino acids. V lost 3 bases and J lost 7; bases outside the gene matches: 5. The CDR3 nucleotides are TGTGCCAGCAGCCAGATACTAGCGGCTAATGAGCAGTTCTTC. It codes for CASSQILAANEQFF.

This chain links TRBV4-1 with TRBJ2-7, with D possibly matching TRBD2 (5 bases). The CDR3 totals 13 residues. V was shortened by 4 bases and J by 2 bases, with 9 bases between the two germline ends. From germline, CDR1 is MGHRA and CDR2 YSYEKL. CDR3 DNA: TGCGCCAGCAGCCCGGGGAAAGCCTACGAGCAGTACTTC. This sequence encodes CASSPGKAYEQYF.

The chain carries TRBV7-9 and TRBJ1-4, with TRBD1 as a possible D gene (6 bases). Trimming took off 6 bases at V and 8 bases at J, with 22 bases between the two ends. The CDR3 runs 16 residues. The V gene's germline CDR1 is SEHNR and CDR2 FQNEAQ (reference sequence). This CDR3 is CASSSIYRALQEKLFF. CDR3 in DNA: TGTGCCAGCAGTTCGATCTACAGGGCCCTCCAGGAAAAACTGTTTTTT.

This clone occurred a few times. The CDR3 DNA follows: TGCGCCAGCAGCTTGGATGGGCTATCTAACTCCTACGAGCAGTACTTC. It is translated as CASSLDGLSNSYEQYF. The V and J genes are TRBV5-1 and TRBJ2-7; D not resolved. The CDR3 consists of 16 residues. Trimming pared 0 bases from V and 0 bases from J, leaving 13 bases between. Germline V gene lookup returns CDR1 SGHRS and CDR2 YFSETQ.

The rearrangement joins TRBV28 to TRBJ1-5; D not certain. Trimming took off 6 bases at V and 0 bases at J, with 12 bases between the two ends. There are 15 residues in the CDR3. Germline lookup yields CDR1 MDHEN and CDR2 SYDVKM. The CDR3 DNA reads as TGTGCCAGCAGCTGGGGAGGGTATAGCAATCAGCCCCAGCATTTT. Translating it yields CASSWGGYSNQPQHF.

J is TRBJ2-5 and V is TRBV7-3; the match to TRBD2 covers 10 bases. Germline loops: CDR1 SGHTA, CDR2 FQGTGA. The junction had 7 bases not matched to a gene; V was cut back by 0 bases and J by 0 bases. The CDR3 runs to 18 residues. CDR3 DNA: TGTGCCAGCAGCTTAACTGTAGCGGGGGGCCCAGACCAAGAGACCCAGTACTTC. Translating it yields CASSLTVAGGPDQETQYF.

The genes are TRBV3-1 (or the pseudogene TRBV3-2) and TRBJ1-2, with D tentatively TRBD1 (5 bases). This CDR3 spans 13 amino acids. CDR1 LGHDT and CDR2 YNNKEL come from the germline V gene (reference sequence). V was clipped by 5 bases and J by 6 bases, with 13 bases between them. CDR3 in DNA: TGTGCCAGCAGCGTCTCGGGGGGACATGGCTACACCTTC. It codes for CASSVSGGHGYTF.

J is TRBJ2-1 and V is TRBV12-3 or TRBV12-4, with 8 positions matching TRBD2. J lost 8 bases, V lost 5 bases, and 5 bases had no gene match. There are 13 residues in the CDR3. CDR3: CASSLRGGDEQFF. The CDR3 nucleotides read TGTGCCAGCAGTCTCCGGGGGGGCGATGAGCAGTTCTTC.

The gene calls are TRBV28 and TRBJ1-4, with D unclear. The CDR3 has 14 residues. The germline CDR1 and CDR2 sequences are MDHEN and SYDVKM. The V end lost 3 bases, the J end lost 4 bases, and 9 bases lay between the germline ends. DNA of the CDR3: TGTGCCAGCAGTTTGGGCCTCCTTAATGAAAAACTGTTTTTT. It translates to CASSLGLLNEKLFF.

The chain recombines TRBV30 with TRBJ2-3; maybe TRBD1 (6 bases). This CDR3 contains 17 residues. V was trimmed by 0 bases and J by 0 bases, leaving 16 bases between them. The V gene's germline CDR1 is GTSNPN and CDR2 SVGIG (reference sequence). CDR3 in amino acids: CAWSVGGSGFSTDTQYF. CDR3 bases: TGTGCCTGGAGTGTTGGGGGCTCGGGATTCAGCACAGATACGCAGTATTTT.

The chain links TRBV5-1 to TRBJ2-1; 7 bases fit TRBD1. Trimming cost V 0 bases and J 5 bases; bases outside gene matches: 5. Per germline, CDR1 SGHRS and CDR2 YFSETQ. The CDR3 extends over 15 amino acids. CDR3 nucleotide sequence: TGCGCCAGCAGCTTGGGGGGACAGCCCAACAATGAGCAGTTCTTC. It codes for CASSLGGQPNNEQFF. Full variable domain (remainder filled in from reference TRBV5-1 and TRBJ2-1): KAGVTQTPRYLIKTRGQQVTLSCSPISGHRSVSWYQQTPGQGLQFLFEYFSETQRNKGNFPGRFSGRQFSNSRSEMNVSTLELGDSALYLCASSLGGQPNNEQFFGPGTRLTVL.